This T cell receptor beta chain was recorded in a study of T-cell reconstitution after alpha-beta-depleted transplantation in children (dated by TCRdb to 2016 to 2017). Describing the broader study: T-cell immune reconstitution after TCRalphabeta/CD19-depleted allogeneic hematopoietic cell transplantation in children was quantitatively tracked in the study by means of TCR repertoire profiling. What the work shows at the level of the full study, not this receptor alone: The apparently early recovery of alphabetaT-cell counts about two months after transplant reportedly depended on only several hundred rapidly expanded clones that came from non-depleted graft cells. In some patients, the high TCRbeta diversity seen at day 60 was put down to recipient T cells and intrathymic progenitors that had survived conditioning. Hyperexpanded clone frequencies declined over subsequent months; after one year, T-cell counts and TCRbeta diversity were mostly attributed to newly produced T cells.

Inclusive of the bounding cysteine and phenylalanine, the CDR3 is 15 residues long. Just the 45-base CDR3 DNA is kept, in frame starting at base 1. A distance of 17 bases separates the germline ends of V and J, which lose 7 bases and 4 bases respectively. In the paper's terms, the treatment or condition label means: allogeneic hematopoietic cell transplantation with graft depleted of TCRalphabeta T cells and CD19 B cells. TCRalphabeta/CD19-depleted allogeneic hematopoietic cell grafts were given to the transplant recipients, all of whom were children. As to this clonotype: Its target antigen remains unknown. There are no base qualities to consult, and no much larger clone falls within one base.

Receptor amplification or capture employed PCR. Sequencer: Illumina HiSeq 2500. TCR library preparation used molecular barcoding, with unique molecular identifiers applied to normalize quantification of the TCRbeta repertoire. The public reads were reprocessed in TCRdb via fastp at Q25 and MiXCR, keeping in-frame beta chains. Each CDR3 protein gets just one entry, which takes the most common genes and DNA from the rows behind it. The sample profile shows almost 600,000 distinct CDR3 sequences; roughly 30% of them were found once. Clones ranked in the top ten supply 30% to 40% of the sample. Recombination joined TRBV12-3 or TRBV12-4 with TRBJ2-1; the D call is tentative, TRBD1 or TRBD2, as each matches 7 bases. Sequencing was performed on PBMCs, taken before TCRalphabeta/CD19-depleted stem cell transplant. The receptor was derived from a boy less than two years old with Wiskott-Aldrich syndrome, due to receive a stem cell transplant. The CDR3 protein is CASKIRGGGYNEQFF. The DNA sequence is as follows: TGTGCCAGCAAAATCAGGGGGGGCGGTTACAATGAGCAGTTCTTC.